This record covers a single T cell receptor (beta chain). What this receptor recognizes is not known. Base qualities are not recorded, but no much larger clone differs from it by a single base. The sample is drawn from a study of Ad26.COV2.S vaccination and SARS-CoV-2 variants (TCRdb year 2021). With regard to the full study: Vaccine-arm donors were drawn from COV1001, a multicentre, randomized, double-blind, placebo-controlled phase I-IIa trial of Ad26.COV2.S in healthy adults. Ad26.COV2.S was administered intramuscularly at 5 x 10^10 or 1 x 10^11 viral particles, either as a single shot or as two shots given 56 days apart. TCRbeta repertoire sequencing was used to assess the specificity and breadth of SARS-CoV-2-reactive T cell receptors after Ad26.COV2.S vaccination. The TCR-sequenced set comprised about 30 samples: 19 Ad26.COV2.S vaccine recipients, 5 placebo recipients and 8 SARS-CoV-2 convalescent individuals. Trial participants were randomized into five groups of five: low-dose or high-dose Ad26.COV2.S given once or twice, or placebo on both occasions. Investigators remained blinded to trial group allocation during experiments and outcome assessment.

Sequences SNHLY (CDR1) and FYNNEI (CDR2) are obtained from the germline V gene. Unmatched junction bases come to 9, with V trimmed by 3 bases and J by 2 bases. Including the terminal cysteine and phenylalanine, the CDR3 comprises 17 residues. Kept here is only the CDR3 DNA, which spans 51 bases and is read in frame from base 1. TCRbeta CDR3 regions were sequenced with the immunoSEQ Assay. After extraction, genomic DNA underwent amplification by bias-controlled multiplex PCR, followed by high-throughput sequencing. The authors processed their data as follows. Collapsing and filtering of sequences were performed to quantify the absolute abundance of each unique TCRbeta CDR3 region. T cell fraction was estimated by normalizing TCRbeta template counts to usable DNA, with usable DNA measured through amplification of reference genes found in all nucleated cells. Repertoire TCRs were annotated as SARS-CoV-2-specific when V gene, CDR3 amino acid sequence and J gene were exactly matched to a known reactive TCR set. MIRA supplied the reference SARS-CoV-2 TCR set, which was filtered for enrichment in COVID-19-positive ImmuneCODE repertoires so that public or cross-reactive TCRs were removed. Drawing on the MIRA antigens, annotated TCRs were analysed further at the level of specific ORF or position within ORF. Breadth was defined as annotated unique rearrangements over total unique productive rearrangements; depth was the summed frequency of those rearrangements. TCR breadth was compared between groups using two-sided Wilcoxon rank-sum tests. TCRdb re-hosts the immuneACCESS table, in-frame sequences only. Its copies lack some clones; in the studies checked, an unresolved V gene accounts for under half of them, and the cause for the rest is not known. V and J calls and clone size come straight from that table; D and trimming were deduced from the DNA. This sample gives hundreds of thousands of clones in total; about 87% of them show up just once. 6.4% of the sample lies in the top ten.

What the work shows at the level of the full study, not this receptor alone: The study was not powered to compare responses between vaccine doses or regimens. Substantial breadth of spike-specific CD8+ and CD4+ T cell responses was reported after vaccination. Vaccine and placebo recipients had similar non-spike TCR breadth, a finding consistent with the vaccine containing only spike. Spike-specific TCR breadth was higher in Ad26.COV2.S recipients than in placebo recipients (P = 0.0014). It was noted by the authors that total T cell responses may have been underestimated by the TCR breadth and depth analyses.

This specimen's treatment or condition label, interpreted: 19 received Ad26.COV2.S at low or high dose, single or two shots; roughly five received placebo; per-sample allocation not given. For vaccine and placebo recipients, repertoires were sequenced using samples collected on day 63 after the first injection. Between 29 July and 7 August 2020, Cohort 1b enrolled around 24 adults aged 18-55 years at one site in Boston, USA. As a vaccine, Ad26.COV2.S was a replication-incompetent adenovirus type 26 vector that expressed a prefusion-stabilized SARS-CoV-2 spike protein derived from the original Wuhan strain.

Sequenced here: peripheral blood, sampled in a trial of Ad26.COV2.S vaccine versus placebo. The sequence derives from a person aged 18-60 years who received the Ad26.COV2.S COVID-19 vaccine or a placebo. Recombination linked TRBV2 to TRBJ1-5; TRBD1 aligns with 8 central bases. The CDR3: CASSDRGQGSGNQPQHF. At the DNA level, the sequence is TGTGCCAGCAGTGATAGAGGACAGGGAAGTGGCAATCAGCCCCAGCATTTT.